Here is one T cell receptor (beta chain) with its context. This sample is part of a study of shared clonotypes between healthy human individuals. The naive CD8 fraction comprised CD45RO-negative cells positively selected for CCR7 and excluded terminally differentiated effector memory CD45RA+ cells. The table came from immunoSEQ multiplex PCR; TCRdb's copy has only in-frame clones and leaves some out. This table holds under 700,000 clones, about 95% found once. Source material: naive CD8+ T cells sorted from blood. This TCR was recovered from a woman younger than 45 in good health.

CDR3: CASSSPDRPSEQYF. The DNA for the CDR3 is TGTGCCAGCAGTTCCCCGGACAGACCCAGCGAGCAGTACTTC. The rearrangement links TRBV28 to TRBJ2-7; a weak D match, TRBD1 (6 bases). The CDR3 spans 14 residues. V was shortened by 4 bases and J by 6 bases, with 16 bases between the two germline ends. Germline lookup yields CDR1 MDHEN and CDR2 SYDVKM.